This T cell receptor beta chain was sequenced for a study of blood T cell repertoires in COVID-19 (dated by TCRdb to the early 2020s). Describing the broader study: Samples covering the acute and convalescent phases of COVID-19 were provided by collaborators in the United States, Italy and Spain. The prospective study material was composed of cDNA or gDNA derived from T cells, B-cell-depleted T cells, or PBMCs. Subjects who had been exposed to COVID-19, were actively infected with it, or had recovered from it provided the deeply sampled blood TCRbeta repertoires that made up the dataset. A freely available public database, intended as a resource for researchers studying the immune response to SARS-CoV-2, is where the repertoires were released. The samples were drawn from two sources: the first 160 participants of the ongoing ImmuneRACE study, and 950 to 1,500 subjects contributed by 6 global collaborators. The sample metadata nearly always contained a de-identified subject ID, COVID-19 status, age in years and sex. Where available, HLA class I and class II types were obtained from metadata supplied by the sample provider rather than from assay-based typing.

Participants in the prospective study were aged roughly 18 to 100 years, lived in 20 to 25 United States geographic areas, and enrolled through a virtual design. Cohort assignment in the prospective study relied on participant-reported clinical history from a screening survey and a study questionnaire. A participant counted as exposed if, within 2 weeks of entering the study, that participant had been in contact with someone who had a PCR-confirmed or clinician-diagnosed COVID-19 case. Mobile phlebotomists in the prospective study collected whole blood, serum and a nasopharyngeal or oropharyngeal swab from every participant. Participants in the prospective study had the option to provide additional blood draws and questionnaires over a roughly 2-month period. Prospective study blood samples were shipped either frozen or at room temperature before DNA extraction. What the study reported, not specific to this receptor: Clinical and demographic metadata were provided uncurated, with the amount varying by source and participant.

Note on this clone: Its binding antigen is unknown. No clone much larger than this one lies a single base away; base qualities are absent.

TCRbeta CDR3 regions were amplified from genomic DNA by means of the immunoSEQ Assay, a bias-controlled multiplex PCR. The original pipeline was this. The number of nucleated cells in each sample was estimated by amplification of reference gene primers within the assay. Sequence reads were collapsed and filtered to measure the absolute abundance of every unique TCRbeta CDR3 rearrangement. For each sample, productive Simpson clonality was calculated as the square root of Simpson's diversity index across productive rearrangements. Sourced from immuneACCESS, this table was stored by TCRdb with only in-frame sequences that have V and J called. A share of the clones is absent; for the studies checked, an unresolved V gene accounts for under half, and the remainder has no known explanation. The V and J calls and the clone size are those of that table, but D and trimming were determined from the DNA. This sample comprises about 250,000 clones, 75% to 90% of them detected only once. The top ten clones comprise over 3% of the sample.

This sequence originates from a middle-aged woman who had been exposed to COVID-19. The sample taken for sequencing was PBMCs or T cells enriched from blood (not recorded which).

At the DNA level, the sequence is TGTGCCAGCTCATCCGACAGCGGGGGGCATGGCTACACCTTC. The encoded protein is CASSSDSGGHGYTF. The sequence links TRBV18 to TRBJ1-2; TRBD1 is perhaps the D gene, given 6 matching bases. The CDR3 runs 14 residues from the cysteine to the phenylalanine. The sequence is cut down to CDR3 DNA, 42 bases in frame from base 1. V lost 5 bases and J lost 6 bases; the stretch between them is 16 bases long. The germline V gene supplies CDR1 KGHSH and CDR2 LQKENI.